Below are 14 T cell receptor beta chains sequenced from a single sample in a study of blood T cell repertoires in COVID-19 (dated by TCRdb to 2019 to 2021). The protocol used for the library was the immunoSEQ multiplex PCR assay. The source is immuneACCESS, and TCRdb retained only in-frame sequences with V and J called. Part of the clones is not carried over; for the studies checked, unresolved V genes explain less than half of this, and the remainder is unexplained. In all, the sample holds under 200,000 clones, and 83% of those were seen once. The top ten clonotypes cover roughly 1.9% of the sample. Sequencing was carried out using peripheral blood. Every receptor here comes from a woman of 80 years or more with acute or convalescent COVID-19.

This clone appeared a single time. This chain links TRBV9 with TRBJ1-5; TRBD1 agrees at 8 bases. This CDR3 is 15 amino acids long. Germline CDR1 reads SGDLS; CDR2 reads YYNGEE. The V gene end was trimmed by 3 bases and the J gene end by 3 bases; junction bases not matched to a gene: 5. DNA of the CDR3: TGTGCCAGCAGCGGAGCGGGACAGGCCAATCAGCCCCAGCATTTT. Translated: CASSGAGQANQPQHF.

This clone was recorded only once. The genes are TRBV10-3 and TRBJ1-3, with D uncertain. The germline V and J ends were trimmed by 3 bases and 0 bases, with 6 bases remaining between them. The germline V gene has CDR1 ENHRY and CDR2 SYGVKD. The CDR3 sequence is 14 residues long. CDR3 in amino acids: CAISENISGNTIYF. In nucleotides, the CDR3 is TGTGCCATCAGTGAAAACATCTCTGGAAACACCATATATTTT.

The CDR3 is CASRSPGGTNEKLFF. In DNA, the CDR3 is TGTGCCAGCAGATCGCCCGGGGGAACTAATGAAAAACTGTTTTTT. The rearrangement joins TRBV6-5 to TRBJ1-4; a possible D gene is TRBD1 (5 bases). CDR3 size: 15 residues. With 6 bases removed from V and 1 base from J, the gap between germline ends came to 12 bases. Germline lookup yields CDR1 MNHEY and CDR2 SVGAGI.

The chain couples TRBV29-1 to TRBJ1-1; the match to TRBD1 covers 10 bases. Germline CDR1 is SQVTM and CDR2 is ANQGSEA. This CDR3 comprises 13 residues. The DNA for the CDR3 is TGCAGTGGGATACGGGGACAGGGGCCTGAAGCTTTCTTT. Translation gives CSGIRGQGPEAFF. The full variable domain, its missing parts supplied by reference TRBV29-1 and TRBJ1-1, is SAVISQKPSRDICQRGTSLTIQCQVDSQVTMMFWYRQQPGQSLTLIATANQGSEATYESGFVIDKFPISRPNLTFSTLTVSNMSPEDSSIYLCSGIRGQGPEAFFGQGTRLTVV.

CDR3 in DNA: TGTGCCAGCAGCCAAGATCCGCGAGGGGGTCGTGAGCAGTTCTTC. This translates into CASSQDPRGGREQFF. The chain links TRBV3-1 (or the pseudogene TRBV3-2) to TRBJ2-1; D is possibly TRBD1 (6 bases). The CDR3 length is 15 residues. V lost 0 bases, J lost 9 bases, and 15 bases lay in between. Germline CDR1 and CDR2: LGHDT and YNNKEL (reference sequence).

The CDR3 nucleotides read TGTGCCACCAGAACCGGGACAGGGTACTCCAACTATGGCTACACCTTC. As protein: CATRTGTGYSNYGYTF. The chain combines TRBV28 with TRBJ1-2, with 9 bases that match TRBD1. V was clipped by 10 bases and J by 2 bases; unmatched bases: 14. Per the germline V gene, CDR1 is MDHEN and CDR2 is SYDVKM. The CDR3 covers 16 residues.

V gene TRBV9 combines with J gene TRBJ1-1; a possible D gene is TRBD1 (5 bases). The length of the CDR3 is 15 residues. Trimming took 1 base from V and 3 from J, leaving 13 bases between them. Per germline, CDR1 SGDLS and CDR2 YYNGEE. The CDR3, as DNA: TGTGCCAGCAGCGTATCCCAGGGAAGGGACACTGAAGCTTTCTTT. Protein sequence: CASSVSQGRDTEAFF.

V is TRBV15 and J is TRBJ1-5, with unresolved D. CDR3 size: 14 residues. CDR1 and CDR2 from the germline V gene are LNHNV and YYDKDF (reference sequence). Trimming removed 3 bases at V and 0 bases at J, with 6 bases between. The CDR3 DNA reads TGTGCCACCAGCAGTTTTTATAGCAATCAGCCCCAGCATTTT. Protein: CATSSFYSNQPQHF.

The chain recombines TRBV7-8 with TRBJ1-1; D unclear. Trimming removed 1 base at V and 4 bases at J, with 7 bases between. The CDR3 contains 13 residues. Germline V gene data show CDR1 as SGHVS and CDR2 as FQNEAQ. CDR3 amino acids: CASSLDFGTEAFF. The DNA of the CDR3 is TGTGCCAGCAGCTTAGATTTCGGCACTGAAGCTTTCTTT. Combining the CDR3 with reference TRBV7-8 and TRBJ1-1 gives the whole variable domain GAGVSQSPRYKVAKRGQDVALRCDPISGHVSLFWYQQALGQGPEFLTYFQNEAQLDKSGLPSDRFFAERPEGSVSTLKIQRTQQEDSAVYLCASSLDFGTEAFFGQGTRLTVV.

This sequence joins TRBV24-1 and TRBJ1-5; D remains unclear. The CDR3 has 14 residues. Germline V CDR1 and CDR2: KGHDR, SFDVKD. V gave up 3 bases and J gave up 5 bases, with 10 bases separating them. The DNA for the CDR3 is TGTGCCACCAGTGATGAAAGGCAGGATCAGCCCCAGCATTTT. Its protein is CATSDERQDQPQHF.

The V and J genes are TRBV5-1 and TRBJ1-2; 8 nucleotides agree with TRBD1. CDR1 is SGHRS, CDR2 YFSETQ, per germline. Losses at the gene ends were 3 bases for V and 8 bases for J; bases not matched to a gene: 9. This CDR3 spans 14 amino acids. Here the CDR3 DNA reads TGCGCCAGCAGCTCAACAGGGGGAGGGTACGGCTACACCTTC. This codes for CASSSTGGGYGYTF.

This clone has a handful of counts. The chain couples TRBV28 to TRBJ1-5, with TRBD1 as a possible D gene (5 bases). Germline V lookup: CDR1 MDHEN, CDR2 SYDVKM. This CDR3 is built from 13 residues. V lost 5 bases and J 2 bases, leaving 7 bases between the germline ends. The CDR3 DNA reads TGTGCCAGCAGTACAGGAGGCAATCAGCCCCAGCATTTT. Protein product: CASSTGGNQPQHF.

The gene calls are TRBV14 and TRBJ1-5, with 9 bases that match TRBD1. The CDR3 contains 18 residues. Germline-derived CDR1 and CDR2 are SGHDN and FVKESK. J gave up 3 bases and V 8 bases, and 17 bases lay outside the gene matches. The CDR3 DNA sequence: TGTGCCAGCCCCCGGCGGGACAGGGAGAAGGAGCCCAATCAGCCCCAGCATTTT. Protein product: CASPRRDREKEPNQPQHF. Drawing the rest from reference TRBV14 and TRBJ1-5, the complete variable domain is EAGVTQFPSHSVIEKGQTVTLRCDPISGHDNLYWYRRVMGKEIKFLLHFVKESKQDESGMPNNRFLAERTGGTYSTLKVQPAELEDSGVYFCASPRRDREKEPNQPQHFGDGTRLSIL.

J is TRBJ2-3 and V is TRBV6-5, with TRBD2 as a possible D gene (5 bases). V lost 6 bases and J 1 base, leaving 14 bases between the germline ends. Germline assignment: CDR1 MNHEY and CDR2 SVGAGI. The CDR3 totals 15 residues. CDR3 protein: CASSPLGSRTDTQYF. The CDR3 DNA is TGTGCCAGCAGCCCACTAGGCTCTCGCACAGATACGCAGTATTTT.